Listed below are T cell receptor beta chains from one sample, sequenced in a study of T cells after yellow fever vaccination. TCRdb recomputed calls from the 5' RACE reads with MiXCR, one row per CDR3 protein. The table includes 450,000 to 650,000 distinct CDR3 sequences, around a fifth detected once. The sample in question was PBMCs, obtained roughly 20 days after the first yellow fever vaccination. Receptors originate from a man aged 18-30 years who received the YFV17D yellow fever vaccine. The CDR3 runs from the conserved cysteine through the conserved F or W. D genes are given only for firm matches. Clone size is stated in some rows and not others, as once, few, many or a class when expanded.

TRBJ2-3 | NA | few | TRBV4-3 | TGCGCCAGCAGCCAAACTAGCCCCGATACGCAGTATTTT | CASSQTSPDTQYF
TRBJ1-2 | NA | NA | TRBV5-1 | TGCGCCAGCAGCTTGAGGGCGGATTATGGCTACACCTTC | CASSLRADYGYTF
TRBJ2-2 | TRBD2 | NA | TRBV7-7 | TGTGCCAGCAGCGTGGGACTAGCGTCTAATGGGGAGCTGTTTTTT | CASSVGLASNGELFF
TRBJ2-2 | TRBD2 | NA | TRBV7-3 | TGTGCCAGCAGCATACCACTAGCGGGCACCGGGGAGCTGGTTTTT | CASSIPLAGTGELVF
TRBJ2-1 | NA | NA | TRBV11-2 | TGTGCCAGCAGCTTAGTGAAGGGAAGAAATGAGCAGTTCTTC | CASSLVKGRNEQFF
TRBJ1-1 | NA | NA | TRBV20-1 | TGCAGTGCTAGAGCCGGGAGCGGCGGAACTGAAGCTTTCTTT | CSARAGSGGTEAFF
TRBJ2-3 | NA | NA | TRBV5-4 | TGTGCCAGCAGCTTGGGAGTTGGGGATACGCAGTATTTT | CASSLGVGDTQYF
TRBJ2-3 | NA | NA | TRBV18 | TGTGCCAGCTCACCACTGGCAGCTACAGATACGCAGTATTTT | CASSPLAATDTQYF
TRBJ1-5 | NA | many | TRBV7-9 | TGTGCCAGCAGCCTGACGGATAGCAATCAGCCCCAGCATTTT | CASSLTDSNQPQHF
TRBJ1-2 | NA | NA | TRBV11-2 | TGTGCCAGCAGCTCCTGGGAGGATGGCTACACCTTC | CASSSWEDGYTF
TRBJ1-5 | NA | NA | TRBV7-9 | TGTGCCAGCAGTGGGCAGGGTGAGGATCAGCCCCAGCATTTT | CASSGQGEDQPQHF
TRBJ1-1 | NA | few | TRBV9 | TGTGCCAGCGGGCGTGTCATGAACACTGAAGCTTTCTTT | CASGRVMNTEAFF
TRBJ2-2 | NA | NA | TRBV20-1 | TGCAGTGCTAGAGCCGGGGCAAAAACCGGGGAGCTGTTTTTT | CSARAGAKTGELFF
TRBJ1-5 | NA | few | TRBV4-1 | TGCGCCAGCAGCGAAGATAGCCGGGACCGTAGCAATCAGCCCCAGCATTTT | CASSEDSRDRSNQPQHF
TRBJ2-2 | TRBD2 | NA | TRBV5-1 | TGCGCCAGCAGACCTCCGGGACTAGCGTCCACCGGGGAGCTGTTTTTT | CASRPPGLASTGELFF
TRBJ2-1 | NA | few | TRBV11-2 | TGTGCCAGCAGCCCAGGGGTTTTAATACACTGGGACGGGGATGAGCAGTTCTTC | CASSPGVLIHWDGDEQFF
TRBJ2-3 | NA | NA | TRBV20-1 | TGCAGTGCTAGGTCCAGCGGTAGCACAGATACGCAGTATTTT | CSARSSGSTDTQYF
TRBJ2-2 | TRBD2 | NA | TRBV18 | TGTGCCAGCTCACCGGCTAGCGGGCACACCGGGGAGCTGTTTTTT | CASSPASGHTGELFF
TRBJ1-1 | NA | few | TRBV9 | TGTGCCAGCAGCGAATACACGGATTTGAACACTGAAGCTTTCTTT | CASSEYTDLNTEAFF
TRBJ2-3 | NA | NA | TRBV6-2/TRBV6-3 | TGTGCCTCCCGTCGGGGGGCCGATACGCAGTATTTT | CASRRGADTQYF
TRBJ2-1 | TRBD2 | NA | TRBV20-1 | TGCAGTGCTAGTTACGCGCGGGGGGTATACGCTGAGCAGTTCTTC | CSASYARGVYAEQFF
TRBJ2-7 | NA | NA | TRBV27 | TGTGCCAGCAGTTTATTCGACGAGCAGTACTTC | CASSLFDEQYF
TRBJ1-1 | NA | NA | TRBV9 | TGTGCCAGCGGTTATAAGGACACTGAAGCTTTCTTT | CASGYKDTEAFF
TRBJ1-1 | NA | few | TRBV20-1 | TGCAGTGCTAGAGATTTTCGGGGAAGTAGGACTGAAGCTTTCTTT | CSARDFRGSRTEAFF
TRBJ1-4 | TRBD1 | NA | TRBV5-1 | TGCGCCAGCAGCCCGGACAGGGGGCGCGAAAAACTGTTTTTT | CASSPDRGREKLFF
TRBJ1-1 | TRBD1 | NA | TRBV5-1 | TGCGCCAGCAGCCTCGACAGGGAGACGGCTGAAGCTTTCTTT | CASSLDRETAEAFF
TRBJ1-4 | NA | few | TRBV28 | TGTGCCAGCAGTGCCCCCGGTGGGGCAGACTATAATGAAAAACTGTTTTTT | CASSAPGGADYNEKLFF
TRBJ2-3 | TRBD1 | NA | TRBV7-2 | TGTGCCAGCAGCTCGACCGGACAGGGTATTAGGTATACGCAGTATTTT | CASSSTGQGIRYTQYF
TRBJ2-1 | NA | many | TRBV4-1 | TGCGCCAGCAGCCAAGTTATTGGGGATGAGCAGTTCTTC | CASSQVIGDEQFF
TRBJ1-1 | NA | NA | TRBV10-3 | TGTGCCATCAGTGACCAGGACGGAAACACTGAAGCTTTCTTT | CAISDQDGNTEAFF
TRBJ1-5 | NA | few | TRBV20-1 | TGCAGTGCTAGGATTCGGGGGGGGTCGCACAATCAGCCCCAGCATTTT | CSARIRGGSHNQPQHF
TRBJ2-1 | NA | few | TRBV12-3/TRBV12-4 | TGTGCCAGCAGTTTAACAGGGTCTAAAAATGAGCAGTTCTTC | CASSLTGSKNEQFF
TRBJ1-3 | TRBD1 | few | TRBV25-1 | TGTGCCAGCAGTACCGGGACAGGAGGAAACACCATATATTTT | CASSTGTGGNTIYF
TRBJ2-4 | NA | many | TRBV3-1 | TGTGCCAGCAGCCTGACAGCGAACATTCAGTACTTC | CASSLTANIQYF
TRBJ2-7 | NA | NA | TRBV5-3 | TGTGCCATGAGCCCTGGGACCCCATCCTACGAGCAGTACTTC | CAMSPGTPSYEQYF
TRBJ2-2 | TRBD2 | few | TRBV3-1 | TGTGCCAGCAGCTACGACTATCTAGCGGGGGGAACCGGGGAGCTGTTTTTT | CASSYDYLAGGTGELFF
TRBJ2-3 | NA | few | TRBV18 | TGTGCCAGCTCACCACCGGCCCGAACAGATACGCAGTATTTT | CASSPPARTDTQYF
TRBJ1-2 | NA | few | TRBV7-8 | TGTGCCAGCAGCTTAGGAGGGCAATATGGCTACACCTTC | CASSLGGQYGYTF
TRBJ1-1 | NA | NA | TRBV20-1 | TGCAGTGCTCATACATCAACCACTGAAGCTTTCTTT | CSAHTSTTEAFF
TRBJ2-7 | TRBD1 | few | TRBV20-1 | TGCAGTGCTAGACTGACAGGGTCGGACGAGCAGTACTTC | CSARLTGSDEQYF
TRBJ2-5 | TRBD1 | few | TRBV4-3 | TGCGCCAGCAGCCAAGATTTCAGGGGGCAAGAGACCCAGTACTTC | CASSQDFRGQETQYF
TRBJ2-5 | NA | few | TRBV4-3 | TGCGCCAGCAGCCAAGGGGTGGGGTACCAAGAGACCCAGTACTTC | CASSQGVGYQETQYF
TRBJ2-2 | NA | NA | TRBV5-1 | TGCGCCAGCAGCTTTCGGACCCCGGTCGCCGGGGAGCTGTTTTTT | CASSFRTPVAGELFF
TRBJ2-1 | NA | few | TRBV9 | TGTGCCAGCAGCGTAGGAGGTAGCGCAAATGAGCAGTTCTTC | CASSVGGSANEQFF
TRBJ2-1 | NA | NA | TRBV11-2 | TGTGCCAGCAGCTTCCACCATGAGCAGTTCTTC | CASSFHHEQFF
TRBJ1-1 | NA | NA | TRBV6-6 | TGTGCCAGCAGTACAGTGAACACTGAAGCTTTCTTT | CASSTVNTEAFF
TRBJ2-5 | TRBD1 | few | TRBV9 | TGTGCCAGCAGCGTAGGGTGGGGGACAGAGGAGACCCAGTACTTC | CASSVGWGTEETQYF
TRBJ2-3 | TRBD2 | many | TRBV6-4 | TGTGCCAGCAGTGAGGGTAGCGGGGGCACAGATACGCAGTATTTT | CASSEGSGGTDTQYF